A single sample is the source of the 26 T cell receptor beta chains below, sequenced in a study of early T cells in non-severe SARS-CoV-2 infection. TCRdb re-called the 5' RACE reads through MiXCR, storing one row per CDR3 protein. The table lists tens of thousands of distinct CDR3 sequences, over 5% of them singletons. Sequenced input: whole blood. The receptor source for this set is an adult who was a healthcare worker with PCR-confirmed SARS-CoV-2 infection or an uninfected control (not recorded which).

This clonotype was detected ten times or more. This chain connects TRBV19 to TRBJ1-2; a possible D gene is TRBD1 (5 bases). The V gene lost 7 bases and the J gene lost 3 bases, with 15 bases spanning the gap. Germline CDR1 reads LNHDA; CDR2 reads SQIVND (reference sequence). This CDR3 is 14 amino acids long. This chain's CDR3 is CASTTRQFDYGYTF. CDR3 nucleotide sequence: TGTGCCAGTACCACCCGACAGTTCGACTATGGCTACACCTTC.

This clonotype was seen a few times. The V call is TRBV7-3, the J call TRBJ2-3; TRBD1 is a possible D gene (5 bases). Germline V gene sequence: CDR1 SGHTA, CDR2 FQGTGA. The CDR3 loop spans 13 amino acids. The germline V and J ends were trimmed by 4 bases and 6 bases, with 11 bases remaining between them. CDR3 nucleotide sequence: TGTGCCAGCAGCTCCAGGGAAGGCGATACGCAGTATTTT. It codes for CASSSREGDTQYF.

This clonotype was observed at least ten times. The CDR3 spells CASTHGQVNTEAFF. The CDR3 DNA is TGTGCCAGTACCCACGGACAAGTGAACACTGAAGCTTTCTTT. The chain uses TRBV19 and TRBJ1-1, with D possibly being TRBD1 (5 bases). Trimming removed 7 bases from V and 0 bases from J, with 12 bases in between. Germline-derived CDR1 and CDR2 are LNHDA and SQIVND (reference sequence). This CDR3 region has 14 residues.

This clonotype has more than one count but fewer than ten. V usage is TRBV4-3 and J usage is TRBJ1-2; D gene ambiguous. Germline CDR1 is LGHNA and CDR2 is YSLEER. V shed 4 bases and J shed 4 bases, with 13 bases lying between them. CDR3 length: 14 residues. The CDR3 is CASSPDGRSYGYTF. The CDR3 DNA sequence: TGCGCCAGCAGCCCGGACGGGCGATCCTATGGCTACACCTTC.

This clonotype appeared many times. This chain connects TRBV3-1 to TRBJ2-3; D is perhaps TRBD2 (6 bases). The germline V gene encodes CDR1 LGHDT and CDR2 YNNKEL (reference sequence). V was cut by 3 bases and J by 5 bases, with 12 bases left in between. This CDR3 region has 14 residues. CDR3 DNA sequence: TGTGCCAGCAGCCATTGGGACTCGGAAGATACGCAGTATTTT. It translates to CASSHWDSEDTQYF.

This clonotype was seen repeatedly, ten times or more. The rearrangement uses TRBV27 and TRBJ2-7; the match to TRBD2 covers 12 bases. J lost 5 bases, V lost 9 bases, and 11 bases had no gene match. The CDR3 covers 15 residues. Germline lookup yields CDR1 MNHEY and CDR2 SMNVEV (reference sequence). The CDR3 spells CASRGLAGWWDEQYF. CDR3 sequence (DNA): TGTGCCAGTCGAGGACTAGCGGGATGGTGGGACGAGCAGTACTTC.

This clonotype was seen more than once but under ten times. This chain uses TRBV6-6 with TRBJ1-2, with no clear D. Germline assignment: CDR1 MNHNY and CDR2 SVGAGI (reference sequence). V lost 6 bases and J lost 5, with 13 bases in between. This CDR3 has 13 amino acids. As DNA, the CDR3 is TGTGCCAGCAGGGGAGGCGATAAATATGGCTACACCTTC. Amino acids: CASRGGDKYGYTF.

The chain employs TRBV7-8 and TRBJ2-5; maybe TRBD2 (5 bases). This CDR3 has 15 amino acids. Germline V gene sequence: CDR1 SGHVS, CDR2 FQNEAQ. The V end lost 5 bases, the J end lost 1 base, and 14 bases lay between the germline ends. The CDR3 region has the DNA TGTGCCAGCAGCCTGGGTCCAACTAGCCAAGAGACCCAGTACTTC. Translated: CASSLGPTSQETQYF.

The sample holds a few counts of this clonotype. The chain recombines TRBV5-1 with TRBJ1-1; D may be TRBD1 (5 bases). Per the germline V gene, CDR1 is SGHRS and CDR2 is YFSETQ. The V end lost 4 bases, the J end lost 1 base, and 17 bases lay between the germline ends. This CDR3 is built from 16 residues. The CDR3 loop is CASSPQPGGGNTEAFF. The CDR3 DNA is TGCGCCAGCAGCCCCCAGCCGGGGGGAGGGAACACTGAAGCTTTCTTT.

This clonotype was detected many times. This sequence joins TRBV7-9 and TRBJ2-7; 9 nucleotides match TRBD1. The V segment lost 3 bases and the J segment 9 bases; nucleotides outside the gene matches: 15. The CDR3 extends over 16 amino acids. Germline-derived CDR1 and CDR2 are SEHNR and FQNEAQ (reference sequence). In nucleotides, the CDR3 is TGTGCCAGCAGCTTGAAAGGACAGGGGACCAACGGCCGGCAGTACTTC. It specifies CASSLKGQGTNGRQYF.

The chain uses TRBV7-2 and TRBJ2-3; 9 positions agree with TRBD2. Germline lookup yields CDR1 SGHTA and CDR2 FQGNSA. V lost 1 base, J lost 10 bases, and 12 bases stayed unmatched. The CDR3 has 16 residues. The CDR3: CASSLGVSGSWEAQYF. Here the CDR3 DNA reads TGTGCCAGCAGCTTAGGTGTTAGCGGGAGTTGGGAGGCGCAGTATTTT.

This clonotype was found many times. The chain joins TRBV5-8 to TRBJ2-6, with 7 positions matching TRBD2. There are 17 residues in the CDR3. The junction had 12 bases not matched to a gene; V was cut back by 5 bases and J by 4 bases. Germline V gene sequence: CDR1 SGHTS, CDR2 YDEGEE. CDR3 amino acids: CASSLNPGGTGANVLTF. CDR3 sequence (DNA): TGTGCCAGCAGTCTAAACCCCGGGGGGACCGGGGCCAACGTCCTGACTTTC.

About this clonotype: A much larger clone lies one base from this, so it may be a read error. As the CDR3 is not closed by the conserved phenylalanine or tryptophan, this likely results from a read error. The V gene is TRBV20-1, the J gene TRBJ2-5; D ambiguous. CDR1 is DFQATT, CDR2 SNEGSKA, per germline (reference sequence). This CDR3 comprises 14 residues. Deletions cut 1 base from V and 0 bases from J, with 9 bases between. The CDR3 nucleotides are TGCAGTGCTAGAGGGGTCAGACACCAAGAGACCCAGTACTTA. It specifies CSARGVRHQETQYL.

Only a few counts were recorded for this clonotype. The CDR3 DNA is TGTGCCAGCAGTTTCACTAGGACCTACGAGCAGTACTTC. It codes for CASSFTRTYEQYF. The chain employs TRBV12-3 or TRBV12-4 and TRBJ2-7, with D possibly TRBD2 on 5 matching bases. CDR3 size: 13 residues. Trimming removed 3 bases from V and 2 bases from J, with 8 bases in between.

This clonotype showed up many times. The chain couples TRBV29-1 to TRBJ1-2; D uncertain. CDR1 and CDR2 (germline): SQVTM, ANQGSEA. With 6 bases removed from V and 4 bases from J, the gap between germline ends came to 12 bases. The CDR3 spans 12 residues. The chain's CDR3 is CSVPASSYGYTF. The CDR3 DNA follows: TGCAGCGTACCCGCCTCAAGCTATGGCTACACCTTC.

J is TRBJ1-6 and V is TRBV6-2 or TRBV6-3; possibly TRBD1 for D (5 bases). Germline CDR1 is MNHEY and CDR2 is SVGEGT. V was pared by 2 bases and J by 2 bases, with 16 bases between. The CDR3 runs to 18 residues. DNA of the CDR3: TGTGCCAGCAGTTACCTTCCGGGGGAAGGCACCTATAATTCACCCCTCCACTTT. Its protein product is CASSYLPGEGTYNSPLHF.

This clonotype was recorded at least ten times. V is TRBV20-1 and J is TRBJ2-4, with unresolved D. CDR1 is DFQATT, CDR2 SNEGSKA, per germline (reference sequence). This CDR3 comprises 12 residues. The germline V and J ends were trimmed by 0 bases and 6 bases, with 6 bases remaining between them. The CDR3 DNA reads TGCAGTGCTAGAGATTTGAGAAACATTCAGTACTTC. This encodes CSARDLRNIQYF.

This chain links TRBV5-1 with TRBJ1-3, with a weak D call TRBD1 (5 bases). Germline CDR1 is SGHRS and CDR2 is YFSETQ. Trimming pared 3 bases from V and 0 bases from J, leaving 16 bases between. The CDR3 runs 17 residues. The CDR3 loop reads CASSSEGRGVSGNTIYF. The DNA of the CDR3 is TGCGCCAGCAGCTCCGAGGGGCGGGGGGTCTCTGGAAACACCATATATTTT.

At least ten counts were recorded for this clonotype. The rearrangement uses TRBV11-2 and TRBJ2-7; 9 bases are a match to TRBD1. Germline CDR1 reads SGHAT; CDR2 reads FQNNGV. The V and J ends lost 5 bases and 1 base, in that order; junction bases with no gene match: 3. There are 14 residues in the CDR3. The CDR3 region has the DNA TGTGCCAGCAGCCGGGGACAGGGATCCTACGAGCAGTACTTC. Its translation is CASSRGQGSYEQYF.

This clonotype was counted ten times or more. The chain combines TRBV7-9 with TRBJ2-1; D is undetermined. CDR1 is SEHNR, CDR2 FQNEAQ, per germline (reference sequence). V gave up 1 base and J gave up 4 bases, with 8 bases separating them. The CDR3 consists of 14 residues. CDR3 in DNA: TGTGCCAGCAGCTTAGAGACTGTGTACAATGAGCAGTTCTTC. Translating it yields CASSLETVYNEQFF.

In this sample, this clonotype turned up many times. The chain combines TRBV7-2 with TRBJ1-2; the match to TRBD1 covers 7 bases. Germline-derived CDR1 and CDR2 are SGHTA and FQGNSA. This CDR3 is 16 amino acids long. V shed 3 bases and J 7 bases; nucleotides not matched to a gene: 14. CDR3 residues: CASSLQGGQPEVGYTF. The CDR3 nucleotides read TGTGCCAGCAGCTTGCAGGGGGGACAGCCGGAAGTTGGCTACACCTTC. Full variable domain (outside the CDR3, taken from reference TRBV7-2 and TRBJ1-2): GAGVSQSPSNKVTEKGKDVELRCDPISGHTALYWYRQSLGQGLEFLIYFQGNSAPDKSGLPSDRFSAERTGGSVSTLTIQRTQQEDSAVYLCASSLQGGQPEVGYTFGSGTRLTVV.

This chain uses TRBV7-7 with TRBJ2-7; D unclear. The CDR3 has 16 amino acids. Germline V gene sequence: CDR1 SSHAT, CDR2 FNYEAQ (reference sequence). Deletions cut 5 bases from V and 7 bases from J, with 24 bases between. The CDR3, as DNA: TGTGCCAGCAGCCCTGGATCCTCCCCCAAGGGTGGGGAGCAGTACTTC. This codes for CASSPGSSPKGGEQYF.

At least ten counts were recorded for this clonotype. The rearrangement uses TRBV19 and TRBJ2-6, with 12 bases identical to TRBD2. V gave up 3 bases and J gave up 4 bases; unmatched junction bases: 7. The CDR3 spans 18 residues. Germline lookup yields CDR1 LNHDA and CDR2 SQIVND (reference sequence). CDR3 in DNA: TGTGCCAGTAGTATCTCTAGCGGGGGGGCCGCCGGGGCCAACGTCCTGACTTTC. Its translation is CASSISSGGAAGANVLTF. Full variable domain (remainder filled in from reference TRBV19 and TRBJ2-6): DGGITQSPKYLFRKEGQNVTLSCEQNLNHDAMYWYRQDPGQGLRLIYYSQIVNDFQKGDIAEGYSVSREKKESFPLTVTSAQKNPTAFYLCASSISSGGAAGANVLTFGAGSRLTVL.

This clonotype was seen many times. The genes are TRBV19 and TRBJ2-7; D is perhaps TRBD1 (5 bases). V was cut by 6 bases and J by 5 bases, with 11 bases left in between. Germline V gene sequence: CDR1 LNHDA, CDR2 SQIVND (reference sequence). The CDR3 has 12 residues. The CDR3 reads CASSAGFDEQYF. DNA for the CDR3: TGTGCCAGTAGCGCAGGGTTCGACGAGCAGTACTTC.

This chain uses TRBV6-6 with TRBJ2-3; 9 bases agree with TRBD1. The germline CDR1 and CDR2 sequences are MNHNY and SVGAGI (reference sequence). The CDR3 has 17 residues. V trimming: 4 bases; J trimming: 5 bases; junction bases outside the gene matches: 13. The CDR3 sequence: CASSSITSGQGRDTQYF. In DNA form, the CDR3 reads TGTGCCAGCAGTTCCATTACTTCGGGACAGGGAAGAGATACGCAGTATTTT.

In its sample, this clonotype was seen a few times. This rearrangement joins TRBV7-9 to TRBJ2-1; 12 nucleotides agree with TRBD1. After removal of 10 bases from V and 12 bases from J, the junction contained 13 bases not matched to a gene. Germline CDR1 reads SEHNR; CDR2 reads FQNEAQ (reference sequence). This CDR3 comprises 14 residues. The CDR3 spells CATWDRGRNKGQFF. CDR3 in DNA: TGTGCCACCTGGGACAGGGGGCGAAATAAAGGGCAGTTCTTC.